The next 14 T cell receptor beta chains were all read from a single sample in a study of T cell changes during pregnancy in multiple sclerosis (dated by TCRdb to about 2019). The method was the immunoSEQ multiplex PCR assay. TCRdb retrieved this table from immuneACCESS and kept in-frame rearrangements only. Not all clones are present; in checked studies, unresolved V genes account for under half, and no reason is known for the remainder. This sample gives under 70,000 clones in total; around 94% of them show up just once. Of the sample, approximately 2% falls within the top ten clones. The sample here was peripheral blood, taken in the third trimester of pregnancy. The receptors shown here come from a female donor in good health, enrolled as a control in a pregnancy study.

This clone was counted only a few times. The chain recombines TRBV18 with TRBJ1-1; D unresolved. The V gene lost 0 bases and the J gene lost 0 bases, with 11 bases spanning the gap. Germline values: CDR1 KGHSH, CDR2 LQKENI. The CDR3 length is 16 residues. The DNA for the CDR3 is TGTGCCAGCTCACCACCCTCGGCGGTGATGAACACTGAAGCTTTCTTT. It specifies CASSPPSAVMNTEAFF.

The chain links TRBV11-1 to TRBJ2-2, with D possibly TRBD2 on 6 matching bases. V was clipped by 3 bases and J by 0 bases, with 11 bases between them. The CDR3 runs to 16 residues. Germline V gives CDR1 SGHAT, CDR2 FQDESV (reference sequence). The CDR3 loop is CASSFGGISNTGELFF. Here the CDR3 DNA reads TGTGCCAGCAGCTTCGGCGGGATATCGAACACCGGGGAGCTGTTTTTT.

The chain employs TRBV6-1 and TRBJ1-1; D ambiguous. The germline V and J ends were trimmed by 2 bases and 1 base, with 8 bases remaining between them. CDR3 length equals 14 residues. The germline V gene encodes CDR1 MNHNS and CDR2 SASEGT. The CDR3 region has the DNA TGTGCCAGCAGTGAACTGTTGGCGAACACTGAAGCTTTCTTT. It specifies CASSELLANTEAFF.

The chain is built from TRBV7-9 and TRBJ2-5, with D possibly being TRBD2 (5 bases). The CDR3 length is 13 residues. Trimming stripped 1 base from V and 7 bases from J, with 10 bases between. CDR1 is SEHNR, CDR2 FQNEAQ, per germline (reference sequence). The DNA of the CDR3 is TGTGCCAGCAGCTTAGATCTAGCCGGGACCCAGTACTTC. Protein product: CASSLDLAGTQYF.

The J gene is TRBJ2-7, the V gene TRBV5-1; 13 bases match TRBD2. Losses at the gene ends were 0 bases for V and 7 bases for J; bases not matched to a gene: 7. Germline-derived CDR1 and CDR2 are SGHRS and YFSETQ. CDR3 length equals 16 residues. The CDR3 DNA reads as TGCGCCAGCAGCTTGGCTGGACTAGCGGGGGCGGCGGAGCAGTACTTC. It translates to CASSLAGLAGAAEQYF.

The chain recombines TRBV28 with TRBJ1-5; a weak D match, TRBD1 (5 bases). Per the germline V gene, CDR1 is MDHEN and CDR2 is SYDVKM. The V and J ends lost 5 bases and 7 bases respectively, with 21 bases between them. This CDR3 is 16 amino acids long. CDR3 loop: CASSPAGEEAGQPQHF. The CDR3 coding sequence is TGTGCCAGCAGTCCCGCGGGGGAGGAGGCAGGACAGCCCCAGCATTTT.

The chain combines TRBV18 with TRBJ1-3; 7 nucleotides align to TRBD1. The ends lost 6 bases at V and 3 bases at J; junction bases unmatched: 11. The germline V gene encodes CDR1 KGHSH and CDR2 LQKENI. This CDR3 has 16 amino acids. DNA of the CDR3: TGTGCCAGCTCCTCCCAACAGGGGCCCGATGGAAACACCATATATTTT. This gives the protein CASSSQQGPDGNTIYF.

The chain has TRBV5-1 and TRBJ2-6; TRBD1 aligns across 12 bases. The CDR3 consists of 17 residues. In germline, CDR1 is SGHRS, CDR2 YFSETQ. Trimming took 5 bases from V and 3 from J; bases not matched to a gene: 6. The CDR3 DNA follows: TGCGCCAGCAGAGGGGACAGGGGGCTTAGTGGGGCCAACGTCCTGACTTTC. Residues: CASRGDRGLSGANVLTF.

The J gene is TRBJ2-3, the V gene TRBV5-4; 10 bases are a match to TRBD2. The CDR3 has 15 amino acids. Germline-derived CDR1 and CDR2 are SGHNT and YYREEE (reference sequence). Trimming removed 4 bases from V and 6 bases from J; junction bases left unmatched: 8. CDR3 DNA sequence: TGTGCCAGCAGCCCGAGGACTAGCGGCCCCGATACGCAGTATTTT. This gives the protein CASSPRTSGPDTQYF.

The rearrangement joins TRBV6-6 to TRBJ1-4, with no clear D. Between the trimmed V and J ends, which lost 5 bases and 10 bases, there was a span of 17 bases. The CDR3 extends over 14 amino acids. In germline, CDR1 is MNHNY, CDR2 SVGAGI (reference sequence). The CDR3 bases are TGTGCCAGCAGTGCAACTATTCCTCCGGGAAAACTGTTTTTT. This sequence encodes CASSATIPPGKLFF.

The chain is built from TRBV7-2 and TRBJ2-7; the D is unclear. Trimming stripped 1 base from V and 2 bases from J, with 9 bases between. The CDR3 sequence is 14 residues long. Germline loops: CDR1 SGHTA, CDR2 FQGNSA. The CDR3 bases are TGTGCCAGCAGCTTAGAGAGAGGTCCCTACGAGCAGTACTTC. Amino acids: CASSLERGPYEQYF. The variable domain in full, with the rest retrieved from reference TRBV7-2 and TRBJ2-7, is GAGVSQSPSNKVTEKGKDVELRCDPISGHTALYWYRQSLGQGLEFLIYFQGNSAPDKSGLPSDRFSAERTGGSVSTLTIQRTQQEDSAVYLCASSLERGPYEQYFGPGTRLTVT.

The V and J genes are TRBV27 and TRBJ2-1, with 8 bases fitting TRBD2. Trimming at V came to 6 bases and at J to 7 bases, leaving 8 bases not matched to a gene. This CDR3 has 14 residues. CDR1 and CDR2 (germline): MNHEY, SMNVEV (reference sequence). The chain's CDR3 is CASRGAGAKNEQFF. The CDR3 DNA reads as TGTGCCAGCAGGGGAGCGGGAGCGAAAAATGAGCAGTTCTTC.

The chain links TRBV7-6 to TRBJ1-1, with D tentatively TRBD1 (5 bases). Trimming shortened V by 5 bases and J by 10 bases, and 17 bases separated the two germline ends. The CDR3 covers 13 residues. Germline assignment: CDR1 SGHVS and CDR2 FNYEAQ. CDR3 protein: CASSPSAGNIAFF. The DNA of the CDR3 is TGTGCCAGCAGCCCTTCGGCAGGGAATATAGCTTTCTTT.

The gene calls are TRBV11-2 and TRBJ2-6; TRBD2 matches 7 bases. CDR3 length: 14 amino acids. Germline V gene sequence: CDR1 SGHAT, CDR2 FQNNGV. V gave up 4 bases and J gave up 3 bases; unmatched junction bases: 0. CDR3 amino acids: CASSWGGGANVLTF. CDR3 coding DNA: TGTGCCAGCAGCTGGGGGGGTGGGGCCAACGTCCTGACTTTC.